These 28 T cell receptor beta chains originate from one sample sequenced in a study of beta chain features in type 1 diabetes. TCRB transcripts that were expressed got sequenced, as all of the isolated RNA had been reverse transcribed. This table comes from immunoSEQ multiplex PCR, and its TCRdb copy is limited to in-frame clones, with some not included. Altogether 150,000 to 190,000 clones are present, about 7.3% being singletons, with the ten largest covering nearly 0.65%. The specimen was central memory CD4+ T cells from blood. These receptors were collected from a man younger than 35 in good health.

CDR3 in DNA: TGTGCCAGCAGCCCCACACTAGCGGGAGGACTAGAGACCCAGTACTTC. Amino acid sequence: CASSPTLAGGLETQYF. V usage is TRBV9 and J usage is TRBJ2-5; 12 bases are shared with TRBD2. Looked up from germline, CDR1 is SGDLS and CDR2 is YYNGEE. The CDR3 is 16 amino acids. The ends lost 4 bases at V and 4 bases at J; junction bases unmatched: 8.

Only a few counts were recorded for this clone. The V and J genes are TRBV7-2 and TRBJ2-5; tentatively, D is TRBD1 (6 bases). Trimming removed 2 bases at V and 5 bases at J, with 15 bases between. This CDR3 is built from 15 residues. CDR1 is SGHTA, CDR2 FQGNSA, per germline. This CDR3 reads CASSLLGDRTETQYF. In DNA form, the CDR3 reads TGTGCCAGCAGCTTACTTGGAGACAGGACCGAGACCCAGTACTTC.

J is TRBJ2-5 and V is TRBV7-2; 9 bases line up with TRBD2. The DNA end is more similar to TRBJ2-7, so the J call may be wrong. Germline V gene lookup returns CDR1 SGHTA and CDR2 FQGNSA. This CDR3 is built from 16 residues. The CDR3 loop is CASSLDSSGASYEQYF. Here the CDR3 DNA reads TGTGCCAGCAGCCTCGACTCTAGCGGGGCCTCCTACGAGCAGTACTTC.

CDR3 in DNA: TGTGCCAGCATGAAGAGCGGGGCCTCCTACGAGCAGTACTTC. It translates to CASMKSGASYEQYF. This chain uses TRBV6-5 with TRBJ2-7; 7 positions match TRBD2. CDR1 and CDR2 from the germline V gene are MNHEY and SVGAGI. J was trimmed by 0 bases and V by 7 bases; bases with no gene match: 6. The CDR3 spans 14 residues.

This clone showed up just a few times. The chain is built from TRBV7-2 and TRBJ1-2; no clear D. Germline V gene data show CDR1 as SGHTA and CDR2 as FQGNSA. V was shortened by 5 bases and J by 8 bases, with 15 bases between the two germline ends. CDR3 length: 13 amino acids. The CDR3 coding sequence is TGTGCCAGCAGCCCCGAGTGGTCCTGGGGCTACACCTTC. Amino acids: CASSPEWSWGYTF.

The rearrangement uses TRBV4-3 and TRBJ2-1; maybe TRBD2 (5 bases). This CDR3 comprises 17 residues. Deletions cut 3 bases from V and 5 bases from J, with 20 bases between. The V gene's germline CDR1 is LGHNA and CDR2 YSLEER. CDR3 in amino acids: CASSQALNSAANNEQFF. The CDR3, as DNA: TGCGCCAGCAGCCAGGCGCTTAATAGCGCCGCCAACAATGAGCAGTTCTTC.

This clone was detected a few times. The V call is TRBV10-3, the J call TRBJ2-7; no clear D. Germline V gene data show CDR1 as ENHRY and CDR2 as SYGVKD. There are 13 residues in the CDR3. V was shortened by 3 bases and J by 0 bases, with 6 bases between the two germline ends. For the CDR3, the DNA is TGTGCCATCAGTGATGGAGTCTCCTACGAGCAGTACTTC. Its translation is CAISDGVSYEQYF.

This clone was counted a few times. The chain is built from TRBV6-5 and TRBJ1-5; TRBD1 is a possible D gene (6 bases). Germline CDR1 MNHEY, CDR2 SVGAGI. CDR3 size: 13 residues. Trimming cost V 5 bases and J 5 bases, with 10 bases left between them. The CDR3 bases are TGTGCCAGCAGTAAACAGGGCCATCAGCCCCAGCATTTT. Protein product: CASSKQGHQPQHF.

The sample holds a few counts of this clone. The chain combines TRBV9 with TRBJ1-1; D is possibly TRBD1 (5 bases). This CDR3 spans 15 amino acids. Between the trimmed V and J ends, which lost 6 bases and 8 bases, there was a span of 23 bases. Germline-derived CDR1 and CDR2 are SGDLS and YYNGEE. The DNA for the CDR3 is TGTGCCAGCACCCCCTCACCTGGTAGGGGCACCGAAGCTTTCTTT. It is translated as CASTPSPGRGTEAFF.

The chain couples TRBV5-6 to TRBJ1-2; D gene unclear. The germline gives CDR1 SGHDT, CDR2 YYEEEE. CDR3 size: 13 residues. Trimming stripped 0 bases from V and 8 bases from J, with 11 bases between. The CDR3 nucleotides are TGTGCCAGCAGCTTGGGCAGCCTCGGGGGCTACACCTTC. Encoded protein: CASSLGSLGGYTF. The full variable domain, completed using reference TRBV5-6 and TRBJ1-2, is DAGVTQSPTHLIKTRGQQVTLRCSPKSGHDTVSWYQQALGQGPQFIFQYYEEEERQRGNFPDRFSGHQFPNYSSELNVNALLLGDSALYLCASSLGSLGGYTFGSGTRLTVV.

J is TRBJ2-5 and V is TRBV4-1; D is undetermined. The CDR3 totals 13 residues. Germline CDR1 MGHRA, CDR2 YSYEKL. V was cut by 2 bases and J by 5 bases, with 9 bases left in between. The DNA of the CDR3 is TGCGCCAGCAGCCAAAGTCGTCGGGAGACCCAGTACTTC. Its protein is CASSQSRRETQYF.

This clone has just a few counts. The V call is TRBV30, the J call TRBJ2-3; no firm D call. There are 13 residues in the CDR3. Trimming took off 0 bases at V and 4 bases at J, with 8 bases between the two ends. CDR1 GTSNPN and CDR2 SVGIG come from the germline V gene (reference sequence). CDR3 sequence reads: CAWSVHLADTQYF. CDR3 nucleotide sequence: TGTGCCTGGAGTGTACATTTGGCAGATACGCAGTATTTT.

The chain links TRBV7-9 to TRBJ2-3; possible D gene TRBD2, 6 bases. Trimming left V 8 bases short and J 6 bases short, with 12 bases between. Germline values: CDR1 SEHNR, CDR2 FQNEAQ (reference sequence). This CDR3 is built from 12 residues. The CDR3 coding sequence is TGTGCCAGCGGGGCTAGCGCCGATACGCAGTATTTT. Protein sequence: CASGASADTQYF.

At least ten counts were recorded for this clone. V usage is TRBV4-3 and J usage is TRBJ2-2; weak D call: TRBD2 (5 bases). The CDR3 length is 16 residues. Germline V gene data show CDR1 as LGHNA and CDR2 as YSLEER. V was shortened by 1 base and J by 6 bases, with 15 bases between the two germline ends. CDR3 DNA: TGCGCCAGCAGCCAAGTCACGGGCAGAGGGTCCGGGGAGCTGTTTTTT. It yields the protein CASSQVTGRGSGELFF.

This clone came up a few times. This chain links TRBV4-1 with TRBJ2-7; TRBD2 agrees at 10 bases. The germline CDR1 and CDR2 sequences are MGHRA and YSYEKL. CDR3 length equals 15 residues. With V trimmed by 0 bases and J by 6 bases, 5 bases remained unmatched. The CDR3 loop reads CASSQEGSGRSEQYF. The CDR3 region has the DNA TGCGCCAGCAGCCAAGAAGGTAGCGGGAGGAGCGAGCAGTACTTC.

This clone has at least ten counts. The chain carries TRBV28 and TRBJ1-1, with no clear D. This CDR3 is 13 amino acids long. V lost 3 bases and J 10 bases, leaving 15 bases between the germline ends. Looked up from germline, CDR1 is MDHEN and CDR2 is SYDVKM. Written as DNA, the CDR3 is TGTGCCAGCAGTTTTGGGTCAGCGTTGGGAGCTTTCTTT. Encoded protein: CASSFGSALGAFF.

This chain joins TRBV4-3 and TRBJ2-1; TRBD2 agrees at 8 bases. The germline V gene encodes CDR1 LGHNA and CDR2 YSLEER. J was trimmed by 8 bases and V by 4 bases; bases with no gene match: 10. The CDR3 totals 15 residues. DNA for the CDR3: TGCGCCAGCAGCCGGAGCGGGGGTAATGCCGATGAGCAGTTCTTC. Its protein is CASSRSGGNADEQFF.

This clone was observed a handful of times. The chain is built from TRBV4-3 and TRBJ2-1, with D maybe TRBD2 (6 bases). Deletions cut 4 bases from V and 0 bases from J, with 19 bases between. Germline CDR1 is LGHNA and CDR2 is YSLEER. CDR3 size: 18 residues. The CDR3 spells CASSPVLTGESSYNEQFF. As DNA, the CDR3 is TGCGCCAGCAGCCCCGTTTTAACGGGAGAAAGCTCCTACAATGAGCAGTTCTTC.

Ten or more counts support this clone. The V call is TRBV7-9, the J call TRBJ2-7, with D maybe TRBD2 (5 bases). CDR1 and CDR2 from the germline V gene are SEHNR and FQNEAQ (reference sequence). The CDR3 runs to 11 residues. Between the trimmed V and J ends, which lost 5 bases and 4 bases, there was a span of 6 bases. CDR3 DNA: TGTGCCAGCAGCCGGGGTTACGAGCAGTACTTC. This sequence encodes CASSRGYEQYF.

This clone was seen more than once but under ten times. The CDR3 DNA reads as TGTGCCAGCAGTTCCCTCCTCACAGGGACCTACGAGCAGTACTTC. Protein product: CASSSLLTGTYEQYF. V usage is TRBV27 and J usage is TRBJ2-7; TRBD1 might be the D (6 bases). The ends were cut back, 4 bases at V and 2 bases at J, with 15 bases in the middle. The CDR3 contains 15 residues. CDR1 is MNHEY and CDR2 is SMNVEV in the germline V gene (reference sequence).

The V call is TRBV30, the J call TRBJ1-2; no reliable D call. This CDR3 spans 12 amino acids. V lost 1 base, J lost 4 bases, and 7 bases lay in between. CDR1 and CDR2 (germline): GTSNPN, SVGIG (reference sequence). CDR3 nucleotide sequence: TGTGCCTGGAGTGACAGAGCCTATGGCTACACCTTC. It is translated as CAWSDRAYGYTF. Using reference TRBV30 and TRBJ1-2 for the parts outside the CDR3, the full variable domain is SQTIHQWPATLVQPVGSPLSLECTVEGTSNPNLYWYRQAAGRGLQLLFYSVGIGQISSEVPQNLSASRPQDRQFILSSKKLLLSDSGFYLCAWSDRAYGYTFGSGTRLTVV.

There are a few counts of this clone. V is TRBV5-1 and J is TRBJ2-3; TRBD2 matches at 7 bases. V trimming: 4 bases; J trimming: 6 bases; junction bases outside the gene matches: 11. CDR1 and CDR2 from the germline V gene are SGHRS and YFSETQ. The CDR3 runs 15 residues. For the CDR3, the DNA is TGCGCCAGCAGCCCAAGGGTGGGGGACTATGATACGCAGTATTTT. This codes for CASSPRVGDYDTQYF.

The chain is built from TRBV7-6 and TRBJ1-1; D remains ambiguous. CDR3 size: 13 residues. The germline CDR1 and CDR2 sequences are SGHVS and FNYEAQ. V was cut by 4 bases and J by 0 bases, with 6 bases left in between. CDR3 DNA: TGTGCCAGCAGCTCCTACTTGAACACTGAAGCTTTCTTT. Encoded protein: CASSSYLNTEAFF. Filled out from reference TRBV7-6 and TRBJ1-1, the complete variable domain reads GAGVSQSPRYKVTKRGQDVALRCDPISGHVSLYWYRQALGQGPEFLTYFNYEAQQDKSGLPNDRFSAERPEGSISTLTIQRTEQRDSAMYRCASSSYLNTEAFFGQGTRLTVV.

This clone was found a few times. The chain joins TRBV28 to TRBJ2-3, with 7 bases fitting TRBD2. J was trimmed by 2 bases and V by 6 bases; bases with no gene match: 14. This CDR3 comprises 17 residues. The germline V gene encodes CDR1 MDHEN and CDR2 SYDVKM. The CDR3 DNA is TGTGCCAGCAGCCAACGTGGGGCGGGAGTGAACACAGATACGCAGTATTTT. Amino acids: CASSQRGAGVNTDTQYF. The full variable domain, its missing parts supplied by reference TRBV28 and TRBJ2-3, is DVKVTQSSRYLVKRTGEKVFLECVQDMDHENMFWYRQDPGLGLRLIYFSYDVKMKEKGDIPEGYSVSREKKERFSLILESASTNQTSMYLCASSQRGAGVNTDTQYFGPGTRLTVL.

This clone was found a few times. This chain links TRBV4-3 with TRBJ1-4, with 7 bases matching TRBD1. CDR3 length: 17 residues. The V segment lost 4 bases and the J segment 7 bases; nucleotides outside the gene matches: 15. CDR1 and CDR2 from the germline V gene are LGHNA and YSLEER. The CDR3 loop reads CASSPYLTGTGGEKLFF. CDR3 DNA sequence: TGCGCCAGCAGCCCTTATTTGACAGGGACGGGTGGTGAAAAACTGTTTTTT.

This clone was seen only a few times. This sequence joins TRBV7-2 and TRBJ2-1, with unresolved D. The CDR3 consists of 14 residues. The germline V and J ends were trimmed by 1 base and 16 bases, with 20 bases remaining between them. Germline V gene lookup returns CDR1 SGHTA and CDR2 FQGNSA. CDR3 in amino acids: CASSLEFLVGPSFF. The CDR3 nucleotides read TGTGCCAGCAGCTTAGAGTTCCTGGTGGGTCCTAGTTTCTTC.

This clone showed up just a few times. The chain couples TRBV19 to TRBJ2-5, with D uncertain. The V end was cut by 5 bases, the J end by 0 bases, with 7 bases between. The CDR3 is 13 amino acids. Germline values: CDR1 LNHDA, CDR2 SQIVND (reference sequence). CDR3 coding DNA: TGTGCCAGTAGTCCCAATTACCAAGAGACCCAGTACTTC. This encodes CASSPNYQETQYF.

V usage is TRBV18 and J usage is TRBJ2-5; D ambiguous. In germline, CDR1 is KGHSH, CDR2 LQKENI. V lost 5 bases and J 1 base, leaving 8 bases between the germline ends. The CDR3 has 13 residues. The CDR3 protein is CASSTSSQETQYF. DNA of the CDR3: TGTGCCAGCTCAACATCCTCCCAAGAGACCCAGTACTTC.